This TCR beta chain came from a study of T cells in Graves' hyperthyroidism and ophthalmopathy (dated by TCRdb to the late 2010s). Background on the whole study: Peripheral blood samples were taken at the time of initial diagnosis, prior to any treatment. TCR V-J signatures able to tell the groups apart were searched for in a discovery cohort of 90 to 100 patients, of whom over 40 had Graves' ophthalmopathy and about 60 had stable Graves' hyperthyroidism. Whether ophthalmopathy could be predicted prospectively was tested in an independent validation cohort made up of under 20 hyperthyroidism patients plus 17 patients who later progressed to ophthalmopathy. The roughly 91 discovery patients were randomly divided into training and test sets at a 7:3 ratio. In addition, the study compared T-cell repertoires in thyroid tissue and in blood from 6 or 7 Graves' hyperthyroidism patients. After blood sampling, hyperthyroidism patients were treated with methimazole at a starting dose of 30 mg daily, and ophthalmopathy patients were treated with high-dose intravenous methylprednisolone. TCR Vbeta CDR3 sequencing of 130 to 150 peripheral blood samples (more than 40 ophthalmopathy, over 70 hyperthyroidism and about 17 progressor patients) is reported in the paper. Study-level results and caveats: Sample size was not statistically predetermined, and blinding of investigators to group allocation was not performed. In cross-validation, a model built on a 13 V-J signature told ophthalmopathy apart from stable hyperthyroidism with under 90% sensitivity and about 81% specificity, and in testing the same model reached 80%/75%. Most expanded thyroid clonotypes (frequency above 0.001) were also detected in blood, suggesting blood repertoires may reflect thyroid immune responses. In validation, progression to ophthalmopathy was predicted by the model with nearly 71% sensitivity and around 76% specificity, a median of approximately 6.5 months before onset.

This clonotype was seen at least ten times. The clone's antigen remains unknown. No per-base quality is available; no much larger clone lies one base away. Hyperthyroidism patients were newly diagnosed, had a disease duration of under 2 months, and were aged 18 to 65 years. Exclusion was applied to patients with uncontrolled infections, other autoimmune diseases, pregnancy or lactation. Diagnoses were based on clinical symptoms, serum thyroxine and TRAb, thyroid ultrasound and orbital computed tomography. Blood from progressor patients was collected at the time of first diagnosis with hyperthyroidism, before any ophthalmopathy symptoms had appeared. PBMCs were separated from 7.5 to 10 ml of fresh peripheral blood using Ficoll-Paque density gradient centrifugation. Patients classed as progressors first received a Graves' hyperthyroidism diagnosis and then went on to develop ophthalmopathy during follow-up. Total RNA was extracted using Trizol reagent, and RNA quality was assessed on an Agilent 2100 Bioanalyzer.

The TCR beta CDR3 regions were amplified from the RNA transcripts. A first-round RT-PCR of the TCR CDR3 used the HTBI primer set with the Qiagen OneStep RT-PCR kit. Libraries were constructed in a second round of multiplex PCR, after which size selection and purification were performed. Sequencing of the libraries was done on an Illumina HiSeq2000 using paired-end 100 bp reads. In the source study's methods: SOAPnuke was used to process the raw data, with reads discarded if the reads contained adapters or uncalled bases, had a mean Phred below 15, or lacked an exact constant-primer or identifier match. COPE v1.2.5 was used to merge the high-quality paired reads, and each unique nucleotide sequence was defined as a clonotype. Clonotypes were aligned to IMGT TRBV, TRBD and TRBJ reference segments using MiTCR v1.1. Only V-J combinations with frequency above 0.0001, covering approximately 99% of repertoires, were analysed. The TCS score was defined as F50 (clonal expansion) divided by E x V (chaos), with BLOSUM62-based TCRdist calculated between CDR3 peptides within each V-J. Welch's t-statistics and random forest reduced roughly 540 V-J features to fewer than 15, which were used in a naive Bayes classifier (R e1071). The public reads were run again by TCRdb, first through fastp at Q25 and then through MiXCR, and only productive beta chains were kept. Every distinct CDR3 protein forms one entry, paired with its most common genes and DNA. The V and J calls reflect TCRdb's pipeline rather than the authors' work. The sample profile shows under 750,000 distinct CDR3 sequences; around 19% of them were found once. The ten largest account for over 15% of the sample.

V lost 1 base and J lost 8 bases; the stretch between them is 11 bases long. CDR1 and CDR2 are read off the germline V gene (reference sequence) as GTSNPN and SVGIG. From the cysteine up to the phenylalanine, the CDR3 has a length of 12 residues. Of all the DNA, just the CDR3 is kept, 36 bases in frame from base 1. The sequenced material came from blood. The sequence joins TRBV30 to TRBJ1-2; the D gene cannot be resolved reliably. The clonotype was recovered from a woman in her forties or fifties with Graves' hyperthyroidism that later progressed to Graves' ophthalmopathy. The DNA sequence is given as TGTGCCTGGAGTGAAGAGGCCCTAGGCTACACCTTC. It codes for CAWSEEALGYTF.